These 8 T cell receptor beta chains were all obtained from the same sample, sequenced in a study of CD8 T cells in Susac syndrome. Random hexamers were used to reverse transcribe an amount of 0.5 to 1 ug RNA. TCRdb re-called the immunoSEQ multiplex PCR reads with MiXCR, one entry per CDR3 protein. The sample lists some 120,000 distinct CDR3 sequences, around 94% occurring once. The sample was CD8+ T cells from PBMCs. These receptors all come from a human donor with Susac syndrome.

This chain connects TRBV5-1 to TRBJ2-3; no reliable D call. Trimming stripped 7 bases from V and 3 bases from J, with 21 bases between. This CDR3 has 16 amino acids. CDR1 is SGHRS, CDR2 YFSETQ, per germline. DNA of the CDR3: TGCGCCAGCGCCGTACCGAGCAGCGTGCTTACAGATACGCAGTATTTT. Protein: CASAVPSSVLTDTQYF. Combining the CDR3 with reference TRBV5-1 and TRBJ2-3 gives the whole variable domain KAGVTQTPRYLIKTRGQQVTLSCSPISGHRSVSWYQQTPGQGLQFLFEYFSETQRNKGNFPGRFSGRQFSNSRSEMNVSTLELGDSALYLCASAVPSSVLTDTQYFGPGTRLTVL.

The chain couples TRBV10-3 to TRBJ1-1; D is unresolved. V gave up 0 bases and J gave up 9 bases, with 14 bases separating them. Germline-derived CDR1 and CDR2 are ENHRY and SYGVKD. The CDR3 runs 14 residues. This CDR3 reads CAISESEEGGQAFF. CDR3 nucleotide sequence: TGTGCCATCAGTGAGTCTGAGGAGGGAGGGCAAGCTTTCTTT.

This chain joins TRBV20-1 and TRBJ2-1, with TRBD1 matching over 8 bases. The CDR3 spans 16 residues. Germline assignment: CDR1 DFQATT and CDR2 SNEGSKA (reference sequence). The J segment lost 3 bases and the V segment lost 3 bases, leaving 10 bases of the junction unmatched. The CDR3 nucleotides read TGCAGTGCTAGTAGCTGGGGACAGGACCTCTACAATGAGCAGTTCTTC. Its translation: CSASSWGQDLYNEQFF.

The chain carries TRBV6-2 or TRBV6-3 and TRBJ1-2, with unresolved D. The CDR3 loop spans 13 amino acids. Trimming shortened V by 2 bases and J by 2 bases, and 6 bases separated the two germline ends. Germline CDR1 MNHEY, CDR2 SVGEGT. CDR3 loop: CASSYGPNYGYTF. The CDR3 coding sequence is TGTGCCAGCAGTTACGGCCCGAACTATGGCTACACCTTC.

This sequence joins TRBV5-1 and TRBJ2-1, with D possibly matching TRBD2 (5 bases). This CDR3 has 12 residues. Germline V lookup: CDR1 SGHRS, CDR2 YFSETQ. Trimming pared 6 bases from V and 8 bases from J, leaving 12 bases between. The chain's CDR3 is CASNLAGDEQFF. The CDR3 coding sequence is TGCGCCAGCAATCTGGCCGGGGATGAGCAGTTCTTC.

The chain uses TRBV6-2 or TRBV6-3 and TRBJ1-1; no firm D call. This CDR3 spans 13 amino acids. Germline values: CDR1 MNHEY, CDR2 SVGEGT. V lost 5 bases and J 3 bases, leaving 10 bases between the germline ends. CDR3 nucleotide sequence: TGTGCCAGCAGTACGGGTTTTTACACTGAAGCTTTCTTT. Protein product: CASSTGFYTEAFF.

This chain joins TRBV4-1 and TRBJ2-7; 11 nucleotides match TRBD2. J gave up 2 bases and V 1 base, and 7 bases lay outside the gene matches. Germline V gene data show CDR1 as MGHRA and CDR2 as YSYEKL. The CDR3 covers 17 residues. The CDR3 here is CASSQGDPGLAAYEQYF. The CDR3 DNA sequence: TGCGCCAGCAGCCAAGGGGACCCGGGACTAGCGGCCTACGAGCAGTACTTC.

This rearrangement joins TRBV29-1 to TRBJ2-3; 7 bases line up with TRBD2. The CDR3 consists of 12 residues. Losses at the gene ends were 8 bases for V and 6 bases for J; bases not matched to a gene: 8. Germline V CDR1 and CDR2: SQVTM, ANQGSEA. This CDR3 reads CSSSGGRDTQYF. In DNA, the CDR3 is TGCAGCTCTAGCGGAGGGAGGGATACGCAGTATTTT.